The subject of this entry is one TCR beta chain. Its target is unknown. The CDR3 runs 11 residues. Per the germline V gene, CDR1 is SQVTM and CDR2 is ANQGSEA. V lost 6 bases and J lost 11; bases outside the gene matches: 7. This sample is part of a study of lymphopenia after photon versus proton radiotherapy. General study findings and limits: Oligoclonal CD8+ Temra expansion after nadir drove photon patients' diversity drop. In patients who died, overall survival fell as post-nadir TCR diversity dropped more.

Using immunoSEQ multiplex PCR, the repertoire was profiled, and TCRdb retains in-frame clones only, with some absent. Of tens of thousands of clones listed, approximately 84% were seen once; the top ten hold about 1.9%. V is TRBV29-1 and J is TRBJ1-2; 9 nucleotides agree with TRBD1. The TCR sequence derives from a man aged 60 to 75 with pancreatic cancer. Here the sequenced sample was peripheral blood, taken from a patient treated with proton-based radiotherapy. The CDR3 nucleotides read TGCAGCGTGGACAGGGGTTATAGTTACACCTTC. Its translation is CSVDRGYSYTF.